What follows are 16 T cell receptor beta chains derived from one specimen sequenced in a study of blood T cell repertoires in COVID-19. Assay used: immunoSEQ multiplex PCR; TCRdb lists only in-frame clones, some missing. The sample lists around 440,000 clones; 88% were seen once. The sample comprised peripheral blood. The receptors here all came from a woman in her forties or fifties with COVID-19, enrolled during active disease.

This rearrangement joins TRBV5-1 to TRBJ2-3; 15 bases fit TRBD2. The CDR3 totals 17 residues. J was trimmed by 5 bases and V by 4 bases; bases with no gene match: 8. Germline CDR1 reads SGHRS; CDR2 reads YFSETQ. The CDR3 DNA is TGCGCCAGCAGCCCAGGACTAGCGGGGGGGCCTGTAGATACGCAGTATTTT. Amino acid sequence: CASSPGLAGGPVDTQYF.

The chain uses TRBV27 and TRBJ2-3, with 7 positions matching TRBD1. The germline CDR1 and CDR2 sequences are MNHEY and SMNVEV (reference sequence). The CDR3 sequence is 15 residues long. V gave up 7 bases and J gave up 3 bases; unmatched junction bases: 10. CDR3 amino acids: CASTPGTATTDTQYF. CDR3 coding DNA: TGTGCCAGCACCCCAGGGACAGCCACTACAGATACGCAGTATTTT.

This chain links TRBV5-4 with TRBJ1-3; no clear D. The germline CDR1 and CDR2 sequences are SGHNT and YYREEE (reference sequence). This CDR3 is 13 amino acids long. Trimming stripped 2 bases from V and 4 bases from J, with 7 bases between. CDR3 nucleotide sequence: TGTGCCAGCAGCTTATCCAGGGGAAACACCATATATTTT. This encodes CASSLSRGNTIYF.

This chain links TRBV27 with TRBJ1-1; D possibly corresponds to TRBD1 (5 bases). Germline V gene data show CDR1 as MNHEY and CDR2 as SMNVEV (reference sequence). The CDR3 contains 15 residues. V was pared by 3 bases and J by 1 base, with 12 bases between. This chain's CDR3 is CASSLGGPWNTEAFF. For the CDR3, the DNA is TGTGCCAGCAGTTTGGGGGGACCCTGGAACACTGAAGCTTTCTTT.

The V and J genes are TRBV9 and TRBJ1-1, with a possible D match to TRBD1 (5 bases). Germline V gives CDR1 SGDLS, CDR2 YYNGEE. The V end was cut by 4 bases, the J end by 8 bases, with 12 bases between. The CDR3 loop spans 12 amino acids. CDR3 DNA sequence: TGTGCCAGCAGCCTGGGGGGGAGCGAAGCTTTCTTT. As protein: CASSLGGSEAFF.

CDR3 sequence: CASSPDRVEAFF. CDR3 DNA: TGTGCCAGCAGCCCGGACAGGGTGGAAGCTTTCTTT. The chain has TRBV11-2 and TRBJ1-1; 8 nucleotides agree with TRBD1. The CDR3 covers 12 residues. J was trimmed by 8 bases and V by 5 bases; bases with no gene match: 4. Germline loops: CDR1 SGHAT, CDR2 FQNNGV.

The gene calls are TRBV6-1 and TRBJ1-1, with D uncertain. The germline CDR1 and CDR2 sequences are MNHNS and SASEGT. This CDR3 contains 13 residues. V lost 2 bases, J lost 3 bases, and 7 bases lay in between. The CDR3 DNA is TGTGCCAGCAGTGAATGGAGGGACACTGAAGCTTTCTTT. Translating it yields CASSEWRDTEAFF.

The J gene is TRBJ2-3, the V gene TRBV5-4, with TRBD1 as a possible D gene (6 bases). Germline loops: CDR1 SGHNT, CDR2 YYREEE (reference sequence). This CDR3 region has 15 residues. V shed 4 bases and J shed 4 bases, with 16 bases lying between them. CDR3 DNA sequence: TGTGCCAGCAGCCTCCCTGGACAGATAGCAGATACGCAGTATTTT. It encodes CASSLPGQIADTQYF.

CDR3 nucleotides: TGCGCCAGCAGCCGACTGGCCGCTAGCCCCACGAAGTTCTTC. Its protein is CASSRLAASPTKFF. The chain recombines TRBV4-1 with TRBJ2-1, with D possibly TRBD2 on 5 matching bases. Trimming cost V 4 bases and J 14 bases, with 21 bases left between them. Germline values: CDR1 MGHRA, CDR2 YSYEKL. The length of the CDR3 is 14 residues.

The CDR3, as DNA: TGCGCCAGCAGCTTTAAAGACAGAAAGAACACTGAAGCTTTCTTT. It encodes CASSFKDRKNTEAFF. The J gene is TRBJ1-1, the V gene TRBV5-1; perhaps TRBD1 as D (5 bases). This CDR3 region has 15 residues. Deletions cut 2 bases from V and 1 base from J, with 12 bases between. The germline gives CDR1 SGHRS, CDR2 YFSETQ.

The chain recombines TRBV6-5 with TRBJ1-4, with D hard to call. The germline V and J ends were trimmed by 2 bases and 3 bases, with 7 bases remaining between them. The CDR3 has 14 amino acids. CDR1 is MNHEY and CDR2 is SVGAGI in the germline V gene. The CDR3 sequence is CASSYRGSNEKLFF. The CDR3 DNA reads TGTGCCAGCAGTTACCGGGGATCTAATGAAAAACTGTTTTTT.

V is TRBV4-1 and J is TRBJ1-4, with a possible D match to TRBD1 (6 bases). The CDR3 loop spans 15 amino acids. With 4 bases removed from V and 4 bases from J, the gap between germline ends came to 13 bases. Germline CDR1 and CDR2: MGHRA and YSYEKL. The CDR3 loop reads CASSRGGGLNEKLFF. The CDR3 region has the DNA TGCGCCAGCAGCCGGGGCGGGGGCCTTAATGAAAAACTGTTTTTT.

The chain carries TRBV18 and TRBJ2-3; 10 nucleotides line up with TRBD1. Per germline, CDR1 KGHSH and CDR2 LQKENI. The trim removed 3 bases at V and 4 bases at J, leaving 16 bases unmatched. This CDR3 has 19 residues. The CDR3 coding sequence is TGTGCCAGCTCACCCTCCCGATCGAGGACAGGGGGTTCTGCAGATACGCAGTATTTT. This sequence encodes CASSPSRSRTGGSADTQYF.

This sequence joins TRBV21-1 and TRBJ1-6. TRBV21-1 is a listed pseudogene. CDR3 length equals 15 residues. The CDR3: CASIYSSRRDSPLHF. The DNA of the CDR3 is TGTGCCAGCATCTACTCGTCCCGCCGGGATTCACCCCTCCACTTT.

The chain joins TRBV3-1 (or the pseudogene TRBV3-2) to TRBJ2-3; TRBD2 is a possible D gene (6 bases). The CDR3 has 15 amino acids. V was clipped by 6 bases and J by 6 bases, with 19 bases between them. From germline, CDR1 is LGHDT and CDR2 YNNKEL (reference sequence). The CDR3 is CASSHNGGNADTQYF. The DNA of the CDR3 is TGTGCCAGCAGTCACAACGGAGGGAATGCGGATACGCAGTATTTT.

This chain connects TRBV2 to TRBJ1-1; D unresolved. Per germline, CDR1 SNHLY and CDR2 FYNNEI. The CDR3 runs 12 residues. V dropped 6 bases and J dropped 1 base, with 6 bases sitting between them. The CDR3 region is CASSPQNTEAFF. CDR3 bases: TGTGCCAGCAGCCCACAGAACACTGAAGCTTTCTTT.